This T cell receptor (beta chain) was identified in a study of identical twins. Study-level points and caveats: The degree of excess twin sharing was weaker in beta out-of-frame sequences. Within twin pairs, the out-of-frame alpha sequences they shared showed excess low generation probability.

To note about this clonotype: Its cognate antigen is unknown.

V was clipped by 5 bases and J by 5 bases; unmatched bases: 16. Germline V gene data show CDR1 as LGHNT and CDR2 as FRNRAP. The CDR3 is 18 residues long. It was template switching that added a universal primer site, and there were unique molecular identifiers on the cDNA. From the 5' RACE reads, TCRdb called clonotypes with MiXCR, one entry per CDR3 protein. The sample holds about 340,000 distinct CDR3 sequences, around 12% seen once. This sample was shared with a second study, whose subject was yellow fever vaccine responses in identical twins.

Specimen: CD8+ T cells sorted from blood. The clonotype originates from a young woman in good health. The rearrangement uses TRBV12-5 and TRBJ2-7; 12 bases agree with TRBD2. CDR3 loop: CASGQGLAGMSRENEQYF. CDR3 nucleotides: TGTGCTAGTGGTCAGGGACTAGCGGGTATGTCTAGGGAGAACGAGCAGTACTTC.